This is a list of T cell receptor beta chains from one sample in a study of shared clonotypes between healthy human individuals. Clones were read by immunoSEQ multiplex PCR, and TCRdb kept only the in-frame ones, dropping some. Seen here are about 1.1 million clones, roughly 74% observed once, and the top ten hold under 0.6%. Material: memory CD4+ T cells from PBMCs. The receptors shown here come from a man aged 18 to 29 in good health. Some clones in this sample may be carry-over from other donors' samples. Each CDR3 is given with its conserved first and last residue. D genes are given only for firm matches. A clone size is listed for some rows: how often the clone was seen (once, few, many), or a class if it is expanded.

clone size,V gene,D gene,CDR3 length,J gene,CDR3 protein,CDR3 DNA
-,TRBV28,-,17,TRBJ2-6,CASSVPLQGSGANVLTF,TGTGCCAGCAGTGTCCCGCTCCAGGGCTCTGGGGCCAACGTCCTGACTTTC
-,TRBV28,TRBD1,14,TRBJ2-7,CASRETTGSYEQYF,TGTGCCAGCAGAGAAACGACAGGGTCCTACGAGCAGTACTTC
many,TRBV27,-,21,TRBJ2-3,CASSFVGLRRVGGKHTDTQYF,TGTGCCAGCAGTTTCGTTGGGTTGCGCCGTGTCGGCGGGAAACACACAGATACGCAGTATTTT
-,TRBV2,-,10,TRBJ2-4,CASSGTIQYF,TGTGCCAGCAGTGGTACCATTCAGTACTTC
many,TRBV11-1,-,16,TRBJ2-5,CASSLVPGQPQETQYF,TGTGCCAGCAGCTTAGTTCCCGGACAGCCTCAAGAGACCCAGTACTTC
-,TRBV28,-,11,TRBJ1-1,CASSSDSVDLF,TGTGCCAGCAGTTCCGACAGCGTCGATCTCTTT
-,TRBV7-9,TRBD1,15,TRBJ2-1,CASSLGQGSYNEQFF,TGTGCCAGCAGCCTCGGACAGGGCTCCTACAATGAGCAGTTCTTC
once,TRBV2,-,14,TRBJ2-5,CASRPLGNIETQYF,TGTGCCAGCAGACCCCTAGGAAATATCGAGACCCAGTACTTC
-,TRBV28,-,17,TRBJ2-6,CATLFPTGTSRANVLTF,TGTGCCACCTTATTCCCGACAGGTACTTCTCGGGCCAACGTCCTGACTTTC
-,TRBV4-1,-,14,TRBJ1-1,CASSSPTANTEAFF,TGCGCCAGCAGCTCTCCGACGGCCAACACTGAAGCTTTCTTT